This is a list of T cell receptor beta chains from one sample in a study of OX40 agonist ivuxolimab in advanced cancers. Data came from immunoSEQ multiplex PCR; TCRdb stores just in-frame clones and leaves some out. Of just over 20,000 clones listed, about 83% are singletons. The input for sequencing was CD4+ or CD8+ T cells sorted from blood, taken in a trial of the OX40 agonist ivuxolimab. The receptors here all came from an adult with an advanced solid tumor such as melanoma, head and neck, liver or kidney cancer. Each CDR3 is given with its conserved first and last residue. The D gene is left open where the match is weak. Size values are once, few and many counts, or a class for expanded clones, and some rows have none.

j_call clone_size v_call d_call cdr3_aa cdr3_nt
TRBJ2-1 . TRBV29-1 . CSVEHRGRGNEQFF TGCAGCGTTGAACATCGGGGCAGGGGCAATGAGCAGTTCTTC
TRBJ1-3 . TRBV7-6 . CASSLTGLSGDTIYF TGTGCCAGCAGCTTAACCGGCCTTTCCGGAGACACCATATATTTT
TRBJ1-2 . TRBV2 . CANTLDYGYTF TGTGCCAACACGTTGGACTATGGCTACACCTTC
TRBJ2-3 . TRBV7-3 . CASSLVGGSTDTQYF TGTGCCAGCAGCTTAGTCGGGGGCTCCACAGATACGCAGTATTTT
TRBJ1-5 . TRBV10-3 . CAISEEEGNQPQHF TGTGCCATCAGTGAGGAAGAAGGCAATCAGCCCCAGCATTTT
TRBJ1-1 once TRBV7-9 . CASSLQGVTEAFF TGTGCCAGCAGCTTACAGGGAGTAACTGAAGCTTTCTTT
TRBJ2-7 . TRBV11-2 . CASSRLYEQYF TGTGCCAGCAGCCGGCTCTACGAGCAGTACTTC
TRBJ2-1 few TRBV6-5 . CASMESGGPNEQFF TGTGCCAGCATGGAAAGTGGGGGGCCCAATGAGCAGTTCTTC
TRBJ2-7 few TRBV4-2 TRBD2 CASSQGLAGPSEQYF TGTGCCAGCAGCCAAGGACTAGCGGGGCCTTCGGAGCAGTACTTC
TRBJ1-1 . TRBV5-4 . CASSGLGSLQPFF TGTGCCAGCAGCGGCCTGGGGTCCTTACAGCCTTTCTTT
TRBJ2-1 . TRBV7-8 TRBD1 CASSFTGGGYNEQFF TGTGCCAGCAGCTTTACAGGGGGCGGGTACAATGAGCAGTTCTTC
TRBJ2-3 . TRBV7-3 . CASGLQGADTQYF TGTGCCAGCGGACTACAGGGTGCAGATACGCAGTATTTT
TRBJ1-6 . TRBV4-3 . CASSQESTRGSYNSPLHF TGCGCCAGCAGCCAAGAGTCCACACGCGGCTCCTATAATTCACCCCTCCACTTT
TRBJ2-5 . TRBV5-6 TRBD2 CASSPLGTSGETQYF TGTGCCAGCAGCCCTTTGGGCACTAGCGGGGAGACCCAGTACTTC
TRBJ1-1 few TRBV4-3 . CASSPWRGEGAFF TGCGCCAGCAGCCCTTGGAGGGGGGAAGGAGCTTTCTTT
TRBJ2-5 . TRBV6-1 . CASSEASGSEGETQYF TGTGCCAGCAGTGAAGCGTCAGGGTCGGAAGGAGAGACCCAGTACTTC
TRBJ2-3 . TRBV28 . CASSTAGHGDTDTQYF TGTGCCAGCAGCACAGCCGGGCATGGGGACACAGATACGCAGTATTTT
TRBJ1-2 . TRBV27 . CASSLAVGTLRGYTF TGTGCCAGCAGTTTGGCCGTGGGGACACTCAGGGGCTACACCTTC
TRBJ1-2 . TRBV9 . CASSDRGGGYTF TGTGCCAGCAGCGACAGAGGGGGGGGCTACACCTTC
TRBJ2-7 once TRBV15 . CATSRAGGFSYEQYF TGTGCCACCAGCAGGGCCGGGGGATTCTCCTACGAGCAGTACTTC